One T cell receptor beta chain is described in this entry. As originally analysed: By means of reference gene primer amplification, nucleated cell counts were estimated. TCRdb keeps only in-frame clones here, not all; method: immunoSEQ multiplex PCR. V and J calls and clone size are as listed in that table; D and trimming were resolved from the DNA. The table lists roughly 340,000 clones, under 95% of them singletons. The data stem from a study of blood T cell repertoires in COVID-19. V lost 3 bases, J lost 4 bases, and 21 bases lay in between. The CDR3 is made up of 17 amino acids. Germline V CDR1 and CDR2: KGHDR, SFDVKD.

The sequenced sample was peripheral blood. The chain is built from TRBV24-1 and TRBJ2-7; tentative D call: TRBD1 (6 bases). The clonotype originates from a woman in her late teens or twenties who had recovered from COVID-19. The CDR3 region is CATSDQTPPTGKYEQYV. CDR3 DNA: TGTGCCACCAGTGATCAGACCCCCCCGACAGGCAAGTACGAGCAGTACGTC.